Listed here are 13 T cell receptor beta chains from one sample, sequenced in a study of early T cells in non-severe SARS-CoV-2 infection. TCRdb processed the 5' RACE reads anew with MiXCR; each CDR3 protein has one entry. The sample shows fewer than 55,000 distinct CDR3 sequences, 6% to 7% of them seen only once. The sample in question was whole blood, obtained at baseline. The receptor source for this set is an adult who was a healthcare worker with PCR-confirmed SARS-CoV-2 infection or an uninfected control (not recorded which).

The rearrangement joins TRBV15 to TRBJ2-5; D gene uncertain. V lost 1 base, J lost 1 base, and 4 bases lay in between. The CDR3 length is 13 residues. Per germline, CDR1 LNHNV and CDR2 YYDKDF (reference sequence). The CDR3 region is CATSRGGQETQYF. DNA of the CDR3: TGTGCCACCAGCAGAGGAGGCCAAGAGACCCAGTACTTC.

This clonotype was seen many times. The V call is TRBV7-8, the J call TRBJ2-3, with 9 bases aligning to TRBD2. The CDR3 length is 18 residues. The germline gives CDR1 SGHVS, CDR2 FQNEAQ. V gave up 3 bases and J gave up 6 bases; unmatched junction bases: 16. This CDR3 reads CASSLRGPGLAQRDTQYF. DNA for the CDR3: TGTGCCAGCAGCTTGCGTGGACCGGGACTAGCCCAGCGGGATACGCAGTATTTT.

This clonotype was seen many times. This sequence joins TRBV3-1 and TRBJ2-7, with no clear D. V dropped 1 base and J dropped 4 bases, with 11 bases sitting between them. This CDR3 is built from 14 residues. Looked up from germline, CDR1 is LGHDT and CDR2 is YNNKEL (reference sequence). CDR3 loop: CASSQALGGYEQYF. The CDR3 nucleotides read TGTGCCAGCAGCCAAGCCCTGGGCGGTTACGAGCAGTACTTC.

This chain uses TRBV3-2 with TRBJ2-3. TRBV3-2 is shown as a pseudogene. This CDR3 contains 20 residues. Here the CDR3 DNA reads TGTGCCAGCAGCCAAACCGACGAGGATCCCTTCTACTCACCCCCAGATACGCAGTATTTT. It translates to CASSQTDEDPFYSPPDTQYF.

Of note for this clonotype: This may stem from a read error, because a much larger clone lies one nucleotide away. V usage is TRBV11-2 and J usage is TRBJ2-3; D is ambiguous. This CDR3 has 14 amino acids. Germline CDR1 and CDR2: SGHAT and FQNNGV. Deletions cut 7 bases from V and 0 bases from J, with 11 bases between. In DNA form, the CDR3 reads TGTGCCAGCACCCGAGCGAGAAGCACAGATACGCAGTATTTT. This codes for CASTRARSTDTQYF.

In its sample, this clonotype was seen many times. The genes are TRBV6-2 or TRBV6-3 and TRBJ2-1; a weak D match, TRBD1 (6 bases). This CDR3 has 13 residues. With 0 bases removed from V and 12 bases from J, the gap between germline ends came to 12 bases. CDR1 MNHEY and CDR2 SVGEGT come from the germline V gene. The CDR3 coding sequence is TGTGCCAGCAGTTACTCGGACAGCGGACTGCAGTTCTTC. This codes for CASSYSDSGLQFF.

The sample holds a few counts of this clonotype. This rearrangement joins TRBV7-9 to TRBJ2-2, with 10 positions matching TRBD2. The CDR3 is made up of 17 amino acids. Germline CDR1 is SEHNR and CDR2 is FQNEAQ (reference sequence). V dropped 5 bases and J dropped 4; count of bases not matched to a gene: 10. The CDR3 protein is CASSRRLAGGTTGELFF. In DNA form, the CDR3 reads TGTGCCAGCAGCCGCCGGTTAGCGGGGGGTACCACCGGGGAGCTGTTTTTT.

This clonotype was recorded only once. The junction shows a germline mismatch at one end, possibly a read error. This chain joins TRBV4-2 and TRBJ2-7, with D possibly TRBD1 on 6 matching bases. CDR1 and CDR2 from the germline V gene are LGHNA and YNFKEQ. The CDR3 is made up of 15 amino acids. In nucleotides, the CDR3 is TGTGCCAGCAGCCAAGATCCCAGGGGCTCCTACGAGCTGTACTTC. Protein sequence: CASSQDPRGSYELYF.

This clonotype was recorded many times. The J gene is TRBJ2-3, the V gene TRBV10-3; unclear D gene. The CDR3 is 16 amino acids. V gave up 3 bases and J gave up 0 bases, with 13 bases separating them. The germline V gene encodes CDR1 ENHRY and CDR2 SYGVKD. The CDR3 reads CAISDITRISTDTQYF. Here the CDR3 DNA reads TGTGCCATCAGTGACATTACCAGGATTAGCACAGATACGCAGTATTTT.

This chain connects TRBV20-1 to TRBJ2-7; D may be TRBD1 (6 bases). Germline CDR1 and CDR2: DFQATT and SNEGSKA (reference sequence). The V end lost 6 bases, the J end lost 6 bases, and 18 bases lay between the germline ends. The length of the CDR3 is 13 residues. DNA for the CDR3: TGCAGTGCCGAGACGGGCAGGGGTGGCGAGCAGTACTTC. It encodes CSAETGRGGEQYF.

V usage is TRBV7-9 and J usage is TRBJ2-5; tentatively, D is TRBD1 (6 bases). Germline assignment: CDR1 SEHNR and CDR2 FQNEAQ (reference sequence). The CDR3 is 14 residues long. The germline V and J ends were trimmed by 4 bases and 8 bases, with 17 bases remaining between them. CDR3 bases: TGTGCCAGCAGCTCGCACAGGGATGAAAATACCCAGTACTTC. This translates into CASSSHRDENTQYF.

The chain joins TRBV24-1 to TRBJ2-5; a possible D gene is TRBD2 (7 bases). This CDR3 region has 14 residues. Germline V gene lookup returns CDR1 KGHDR and CDR2 SFDVKD. The ends were cut back, 7 bases at V and 3 bases at J, with 14 bases in the middle. The CDR3 loop reads CATSAGGQKETQYF. The DNA for the CDR3 is TGTGCCACCAGCGCCGGGGGGCAGAAAGAGACCCAGTACTTC.

CDR3 coding DNA: TGTGCCAGCAGCCCGACGGGAGCGATTGGAAACACCATATATTTT. It encodes CASSPTGAIGNTIYF. The chain recombines TRBV7-9 with TRBJ1-3, with D uncertain. There are 15 residues in the CDR3. V was pared by 5 bases and J by 3 bases, with 14 bases between. CDR1 is SEHNR and CDR2 is FQNEAQ in the germline V gene (reference sequence).